This entry lists 4 T cell receptor beta chains sequenced from one sample in a study of cytomegalovirus exposure and HLA in healthy donors. PCR was performed using 60 Vbeta and 13 Jbeta primers. Libraries were prepared by immunoSEQ multiplex PCR; TCRdb keeps only in-frame clonotypes and omits some of them. The sample contains approximately 190,000 clones, 81% of which appear only once. Material for sequencing was PBMCs. These receptors came from a man aged 45 to 65 in good health and CMV-seronegative.

About this clone: Different DNA sequences within this sample yield the same CDR3. The chain uses TRBV7-2 and TRBJ1-4, with D uncertain. CDR3 length: 15 amino acids. CDR1 is SGHTA and CDR2 is FQGNSA in the germline V gene. The V end lost 2 bases, the J end lost 0 bases, and 7 bases lay between the germline ends. DNA of the CDR3: TGTGCCAGCAGCTTACAGGTTGCAACTAATGAAAAACTGTTTTTT. It encodes CASSLQVATNEKLFF.

This clone was picked up one time. This sequence joins TRBV21-1 and TRBJ2-7; the table's D call TRBD1 went unverified against the DNA. TRBV21-1 is flagged as a pseudogene. The CDR3 spans 15 residues. In nucleotides, the CDR3 is TGTGCCAGCAGCGCAAGAACAGGGGGGGACTACGAGCAGTACTTC. Protein product: CASSARTGGDYEQYF.

This sequence joins TRBV18 and TRBJ1-2; 9 positions agree with TRBD1. This CDR3 has 15 residues. The V gene's germline CDR1 is KGHSH and CDR2 LQKENI. Germline trimming cut 1 base from V and 9 bases from J; bases unmatched to any gene: 9. DNA for the CDR3: TGTGCCAGCTCACCACAACGGGACAGGGTCGTTAGCTACACCTTC. It specifies CASSPQRDRVVSYTF.

The genes are TRBV7-2 and TRBJ2-6; 7 nucleotides agree with TRBD1. With V trimmed by 5 bases and J by 4 bases, 14 bases remained unmatched. The CDR3 has 18 amino acids. Germline-derived CDR1 and CDR2 are SGHTA and FQGNSA. CDR3 nucleotide sequence: TGTGCCAGCAGCCTCACTCGGGACAGCATCGCGGGGGCCAACGTCCTGACTTTC. Protein sequence: CASSLTRDSIAGANVLTF.